Shown below are 20 T cell receptor beta chains from a single sample sequenced in a study of T cell responses to AZD1222 COVID-19 vaccine. Here immunoSEQ multiplex PCR was the method, and the copy in TCRdb shows in-frame clones only, minus some. The sample holds about 130,000 clones, 90% seen once. Specimen: peripheral blood, collected on day 0 of MenACWY control vaccination. These TCRs come from an adult in good health.

The chain is built from TRBV2 and TRBJ1-4, with D maybe TRBD1 (5 bases). V was pared by 6 bases and J by 4 bases, with 6 bases between. CDR3 length: 12 amino acids. Germline V gene sequence: CDR1 SNHLY, CDR2 FYNNEI. The CDR3 sequence: CASSGHNEKLFF. CDR3 DNA: TGTGCCAGCAGCGGACATAATGAAAAACTGTTTTTT.

The chain is built from TRBV12-3 or TRBV12-4 and TRBJ1-4; D is unclear. The V end was cut by 6 bases, the J end by 8 bases, with 10 bases between. This CDR3 comprises 12 residues. The DNA for the CDR3 is TGTGCCAGCAGCCGATCCCGCGAAAAACTGTTTTTT. Translated, it gives CASSRSREKLFF.

This rearrangement joins TRBV19 to TRBJ1-3; D ambiguous. The length of the CDR3 is 17 residues. V was cut by 3 bases and J by 3 bases, with 18 bases left in between. The germline V gene encodes CDR1 LNHDA and CDR2 SQIVND (reference sequence). CDR3 loop: CASSIPGAGIRGNTIYF. DNA of the CDR3: TGTGCCAGTAGTATCCCGGGAGCGGGAATTCGTGGAAACACCATATATTTT.

The chain combines TRBV3-1 (or the pseudogene TRBV3-2) with TRBJ1-2; TRBD1 aligns across 7 bases. The CDR3 consists of 16 residues. V was pared by 1 base and J by 3 bases, with 8 bases of the junction left unmatched. The V gene's germline CDR1 is LGHDT and CDR2 YNNKEL (reference sequence). CDR3 sequence (DNA): TGTGCCAGCAGCCAAGTAAGACAGGGTGTTCACTATGGCTACACCTTC. The encoded protein is CASSQVRQGVHYGYTF.

J is TRBJ2-7 and V is TRBV18; 9 nucleotides align to TRBD1. The CDR3 is 14 residues long. Germline values: CDR1 KGHSH, CDR2 LQKENI. Unmatched junction bases numbered 7, after V lost 6 bases and J lost 4 bases. CDR3: CASSDGTGIYEQYF. The CDR3 nucleotides are TGTGCCAGCTCGGATGGGACAGGGATATACGAGCAGTACTTC.

The rearrangement links TRBV9 to TRBJ2-2, with 8 bases identical to TRBD2. From germline, CDR1 is SGDLS and CDR2 YYNGEE. The CDR3 consists of 15 residues. Unmatched junction bases numbered 4, after V lost 0 bases and J lost 6 bases. CDR3 loop: CASSVAGGTAGELFF. The CDR3 bases are TGTGCCAGCAGCGTAGCGGGGGGGACGGCCGGGGAGCTGTTTTTT.

The rearrangement links TRBV28 to TRBJ1-2, with D uncertain. Germline values: CDR1 MDHEN, CDR2 SYDVKM. V lost 5 bases to trimming and J lost 3 bases, with 4 bases between them. CDR3 length: 11 residues. The CDR3 spells CASSPDYGYTF. CDR3 nucleotide sequence: TGTGCCAGCAGTCCGGACTATGGCTACACCTTC.

The chain's CDR3 is CASSLAGGHYGYTF. CDR3 nucleotides: TGTGCCAGCAGCTTGGCAGGGGGGCACTATGGCTACACCTTC. The rearrangement uses TRBV7-9 and TRBJ1-2, with 7 bases that match TRBD1. Trimming cost V 3 bases and J 3 bases; bases outside gene matches: 4. This CDR3 is 14 amino acids long. CDR1 is SEHNR and CDR2 is FQNEAQ in the germline V gene (reference sequence).

The chain is built from TRBV10-1 and TRBJ2-2; D possibly matches TRBD1 or TRBD2 (5 bases each). Germline V gene data show CDR1 as WNHNN and CDR2 as SYGVQD (reference sequence). This CDR3 is built from 12 residues. Here the CDR3 DNA reads TGCGAACCGGGGCGGAACACCGGGGAGCTGTTTTTT. Protein sequence: CEPGRNTGELFF.

The V gene is TRBV9, the J gene TRBJ2-7; TRBD1 matches 9 bases. V lost 0 bases, J lost 6 bases, and 7 bases stayed unmatched. Germline CDR1 is SGDLS and CDR2 is YYNGEE. This CDR3 spans 15 amino acids. CDR3 residues: CASSVAGQGRAEQYF. The CDR3 nucleotides are TGTGCCAGCAGCGTAGCCGGACAGGGGAGGGCCGAGCAGTACTTC.

The CDR3 region is CASAPQWGAQETQYF. Here the CDR3 DNA reads TGTGCCAGCGCCCCCCAGTGGGGGGCTCAAGAGACCCAGTACTTC. The V gene is TRBV7-2, the J gene TRBJ2-5; the D call may be TRBD1 or TRBD2 (6 bases each). V was shortened by 8 bases and J by 2 bases, with 18 bases between the two germline ends. The CDR3 is 15 residues long. Germline values: CDR1 SGHTA, CDR2 FQGNSA.

The chain joins TRBV20-1 to TRBJ2-5; D uncertain. The CDR3 sequence is 11 residues long. Per the germline V gene, CDR1 is DFQATT and CDR2 is SNEGSKA (reference sequence). V lost 7 bases, J lost 1 base, and 7 bases lay in between. CDR3 nucleotides: TGCAGTGTAAGTGGCCAAGAGACCCAGTACTTC. Its translation is CSVSGQETQYF.

This chain links TRBV19 with TRBJ2-5, with unresolved D. The germline CDR1 and CDR2 sequences are LNHDA and SQIVND (reference sequence). This CDR3 spans 12 amino acids. V lost 3 bases to trimming and J lost 4 bases, with 6 bases between them. CDR3 protein: CASSIHGETQYF. CDR3 bases: TGTGCCAGTAGTATTCACGGAGAGACCCAGTACTTC.

The rearrangement links TRBV19 to TRBJ2-2; 11 bases map to TRBD1. This CDR3 spans 14 amino acids. Per germline, CDR1 LNHDA and CDR2 SQIVND (reference sequence). The trim removed 10 bases at V and 4 bases at J, leaving 5 bases unmatched. The CDR3 sequence is CATRGTGGTGELFF. CDR3 DNA: TGTGCCACCCGCGGGACAGGGGGCACCGGGGAGCTGTTTTTT.

V usage is TRBV3-1 (or the pseudogene TRBV3-2) and J usage is TRBJ2-2, with TRBD2 as a possible D gene (6 bases). With 4 bases removed from V and 4 bases from J, the gap between germline ends came to 28 bases. Germline V gene sequence: CDR1 LGHDT, CDR2 YNNKEL (reference sequence). The CDR3 loop spans 20 amino acids. CDR3 nucleotide sequence: TGTGCCAGCAGCCCCCGAAAGGCCGGGACTCGCTTTATGAGCACCGGGGAGCTGTTTTTT. It specifies CASSPRKAGTRFMSTGELFF.

This clone was counted only a few times. The V gene is TRBV15, the J gene TRBJ1-5; 8 nucleotides match TRBD1. V was pared by 5 bases and J by 7 bases, with 13 bases of the junction left unmatched. This CDR3 region has 16 residues. Germline CDR1 is LNHNV and CDR2 is YYDKDF (reference sequence). The CDR3: CATSLYGQGGYQPQHF. The CDR3, as DNA: TGTGCCACCAGCTTATACGGACAGGGAGGGTACCAGCCCCAGCATTTT.

The V gene is TRBV7-9, the J gene TRBJ2-1; perhaps TRBD2 as D (5 bases). The CDR3 spans 17 residues. V was pared by 1 base and J by 3 bases, with 16 bases between. CDR1 and CDR2 (germline): SEHNR, FQNEAQ (reference sequence). The DNA for the CDR3 is TGTGCCAGCAGCTTAGGTCGTCGACGGGGATTCTACAATGAGCAGTTCTTC. It yields the protein CASSLGRRRGFYNEQFF.

This clone was counted a single time. The rearrangement joins TRBV27 to TRBJ2-3; TRBD1 might be the D (6 bases). Germline V lookup: CDR1 MNHEY, CDR2 SMNVEV (reference sequence). Deletions cut 6 bases from V and 2 bases from J, with 18 bases between. This CDR3 is built from 16 residues. The CDR3 nucleotides are TGTGCCAGCAGGACCCTGATGGGGGCGATCACAGATACGCAGTATTTT. Translation: CASRTLMGAITDTQYF.

The chain joins TRBV15 to TRBJ1-5, with 7 bases fitting TRBD1. V was clipped by 1 base and J by 3 bases; unmatched bases: 9. Looked up from germline, CDR1 is LNHNV and CDR2 is YYDKDF (reference sequence). The length of the CDR3 is 17 residues. The CDR3 spells CATSRGKTGFNNQPQHF. Here the CDR3 DNA reads TGTGCCACCAGCAGAGGCAAGACAGGGTTTAACAATCAGCCCCAGCATTTT. The whole variable domain, filled in from reference TRBV15 and TRBJ1-5, reads DAMVIQNPRYQVTQFGKPVTLSCSQTLNHNVMYWYQQKSSQAPKLLFHYYDKDFNNEADTPDNFQSRRPNTSFCFLDIRSPGLGDTAMYLCATSRGKTGFNNQPQHFGDGTRLSIL.

The V and J genes are TRBV12-3 or TRBV12-4 and TRBJ2-3; D is unresolved. CDR3 length: 12 amino acids. V was cut by 1 base and J by 6 bases, with 5 bases left in between. This CDR3 is CASSLVRDTQYF. The CDR3, as DNA: TGTGCCAGCAGTTTAGTCAGGGATACGCAGTATTTT.